One and the same sample provided the 10 T cell receptor beta chains below, sequenced in a study of blood T cells in healthy people across ages. A J-beta primer mix and a sample-barcoded 5' primer were used in a second PCR of roughly 6 to 11 cycles. TCRdb reanalysed the 5' RACE reads using MiXCR and keeps one entry per CDR3 protein. There are approximately 800,000 distinct CDR3 sequences in the sample; roughly 25% occur only once, and under 4.5% lies in the top ten. This sample was shared with a second study, whose subject was T cells of mothers and their children.

The sequencing sample was made of blood. Source of these receptors: a boy younger than 18 in good health.

This clonotype has a single count. The V and J genes are TRBV4-3 and TRBJ1-2; D call uncertain. The CDR3 totals 15 residues. V lost 0 bases to trimming and J lost 4 bases, with 12 bases between them. Germline V gives CDR1 LGHNA, CDR2 YSLEER. CDR3 amino acids: CASSQDAFPTYGYTF. The CDR3 DNA sequence: TGCGCCAGCAGCCAAGACGCCTTCCCGACCTATGGCTACACCTTC.

The chain is built from TRBV20-1 and TRBJ1-1; D is uncertain. The CDR3 covers 15 residues. V shed 0 bases and J shed 4 bases, with 15 bases lying between them. The germline gives CDR1 DFQATT, CDR2 SNEGSKA (reference sequence). Written as DNA, the CDR3 is TGCAGTGCTAGAGATCGGATGGTCATGGGCACTGAAGCTTTCTTT. This codes for CSARDRMVMGTEAFF.

Concerning this clonotype: This likely comes from a read error, as the CDR3 has no conserved phenylalanine or tryptophan at its end. The CDR3 here is CASSEPSRENIQYL. The CDR3 nucleotides read TGTGCCAGCAGTGAGCCTAGTAGGGAAAACATTCAGTACCTC. The J gene is TRBJ2-4, the V gene TRBV2; D gene uncertain. V lost 3 bases and J 5 bases, leaving 11 bases between the germline ends. CDR3 size: 14 residues. The V gene's germline CDR1 is SNHLY and CDR2 FYNNEI.

This clonotype was observed a single time. The chain joins TRBV4-1 to TRBJ2-7; no definite D call. Germline V lookup: CDR1 MGHRA, CDR2 YSYEKL. The CDR3 is made up of 15 amino acids. Trimming removed 1 base from V and 2 bases from J, with 12 bases in between. CDR3 sequence: CASSQGRAATYEQYF. The CDR3 bases are TGCGCCAGCAGCCAAGGACGGGCCGCAACCTACGAGCAGTACTTC.

The chain recombines TRBV7-2 with TRBJ2-5; perhaps TRBD1 as D (6 bases). The CDR3 covers 15 residues. V gave up 2 bases and J gave up 5 bases, with 15 bases separating them. From germline, CDR1 is SGHTA and CDR2 FQGNSA. The chain's CDR3 is CASSLQGKGLETQYF. The CDR3 DNA is TGTGCCAGCAGCTTACAGGGGAAGGGTCTGGAGACCCAGTACTTC.

This CDR3 reads CAISEGLAGEVSYNEQFF. The CDR3 DNA is TGTGCCATCAGTGAGGGCCTAGCGGGAGAGGTCTCCTACAATGAGCAGTTCTTC. The chain has TRBV10-3 and TRBJ2-1; 10 bases map to TRBD2. Germline CDR1 reads ENHRY; CDR2 reads SYGVKD. Trimming took 2 bases from V and 0 from J; bases not matched to a gene: 7. The CDR3 is 18 amino acids.

The chain has TRBV30 and TRBJ1-1, with D maybe TRBD1 (5 bases). The germline CDR1 and CDR2 sequences are GTSNPN and SVGIG (reference sequence). This CDR3 has 13 amino acids. The germline V and J ends were trimmed by 8 bases and 2 bases, with 15 bases remaining between them. The CDR3 here is CAGTRDSNTEAFF. The CDR3 coding sequence is TGTGCCGGGACCCGCGACAGTAACACTGAAGCTTTCTTT.

The rearrangement uses TRBV30 and TRBJ1-2; D call uncertain. Germline loops: CDR1 GTSNPN, CDR2 SVGIG (reference sequence). Trimming pared 8 bases from V and 6 bases from J, leaving 16 bases between. CDR3 size: 12 residues. CDR3: CARDSASDGYTF. CDR3 DNA sequence: TGTGCCCGAGATAGCGCCTCCGATGGCTACACCTTC.

This clonotype was seen only a few times. V gene TRBV24-1 combines with J gene TRBJ2-3, with D possibly matching TRBD2 (5 bases). CDR3 size: 14 residues. CDR1 and CDR2 (germline): KGHDR, SFDVKD. V was trimmed by 9 bases and J by 0 bases, leaving 12 bases between them. The CDR3: CATESGFSTDTQYF. The CDR3 region has the DNA TGTGCCACCGAGAGCGGTTTCAGCACAGATACGCAGTATTTT.

The chain recombines TRBV25-1 with TRBJ2-5; unclear D gene. The tail of the sequence fits TRBJ2-7 better, so the J call may be wrong. Germline V gene sequence: CDR1 MGHDK, CDR2 SYGVNS. The CDR3 extends over 14 amino acids. Here the CDR3 reads CASSESRGGYEQYF. In nucleotides, the CDR3 is TGTGCCAGCAGTGAATCAAGAGGCGGCTACGAGCAGTACTTC.